The rows below give T cell receptor beta chains drawn from one sample of a study of OX40 agonist ivuxolimab in advanced cancers. Measured with immunoSEQ multiplex PCR; TCRdb has only the in-frame clones, and not every one. The table lists around 94,000 clones, 92% of them singletons. The sample consisted of CD4+ or CD8+ T cells sorted from blood, taken in a trial of the OX40 agonist ivuxolimab. The source is an adult with an advanced solid tumor such as melanoma, head and neck, liver or kidney cancer. Both conserved end residues are part of each CDR3. The D gene is left open where the match is weak. Clone size is given for some rows only: seen once, a few or many times, or a class if the clone is expanded.

TRBD2,-,TRBJ2-7,TRBV6-6,CASSLGLAGDNYEQYF,TGTGCCAGCAGTCTCGGACTAGCGGGTGATAACTACGAGCAGTACTTC
TRBD1,-,TRBJ2-5,TRBV27,CASSPGQGWETQYF,TGTGCCAGCAGTCCCGGACAGGGATGGGAGACCCAGTACTTC
-,-,TRBJ1-1,TRBV11-3,CASSPRPGLSSEAFF,TGTGCCAGCAGCCCGCGTCCGGGCCTTTCCTCTGAAGCTTTCTTT
TRBD2,-,TRBJ2-1,TRBV15,CATSVGLAGVNEQFF,TGTGCCACCAGCGTCGGACTAGCGGGAGTGAATGAGCAGTTCTTC
TRBD1,-,TRBJ1-2,TRBV11-2,CASSPGTGGYGYTF,TGTGCCAGCAGCCCTGGGACAGGGGGCTATGGCTACACCTTC
TRBD2,-,TRBJ2-7,TRBV7-6,CASSLEVAGSSYEQYF,TGTGCCAGCAGCTTAGAAGTAGCGGGAAGCTCCTACGAGCAGTACTTC
TRBD2,-,TRBJ2-1,TRBV7-2,CASSLLAGAYNEQFF,TGTGCCAGCAGCTTGTTAGCGGGAGCCTACAATGAGCAGTTCTTC
TRBD1,-,TRBJ2-7,TRBV5-1,CASTIQGAGEQYF,TGCGCCAGCACCATACAGGGGGCGGGGGAGCAGTACTTC
-,-,TRBJ1-1,TRBV5-4,CASSLVGGSTEAFF,TGTGCCAGCAGCTTGGTGGGGGGGAGCACTGAAGCTTTCTTT
TRBD2,-,TRBJ2-7,TRBV27,CASSPRTSGRPLWGEQYF,TGTGCCAGCAGTCCACGGACTAGCGGGAGGCCTTTGTGGGGTGAGCAGTACTTC
-,-,TRBJ1-5,TRBV19,CASSPHEYQPQHF,TGTGCCAGTAGTCCACATGAGTATCAGCCCCAGCATTTT
-,-,TRBJ1-2,TRBV19,CASSAAEYGYTF,TGTGCCAGTAGCGCAGCCGAATATGGCTACACCTTC
TRBD2,-,TRBJ2-5,TRBV5-5,CASSLPGLRKETQYF,TGTGCCAGCAGCTTGCCGGGACTACGAAAAGAGACCCAGTACTTC
-,-,TRBJ2-3,TRBV2,CASSEGGFGTDTQYF,TGTGCCAGCAGTGAAGGAGGGTTCGGCACAGATACGCAGTATTTT
-,-,TRBJ1-2,TRBV28,CASRRANYGYTF,TGTGCCAGCAGACGGGCTAACTATGGCTACACCTTC
-,-,TRBJ2-5,TRBV6-6,CASSLQGGRETQYF,TGTGCCAGCAGTCTCCAGGGTGGGAGGGAGACCCAGTACTTC
TRBD1,-,TRBJ2-7,TRBV6-5,CASRQGATYYEQYF,TGTGCCAGCAGGCAGGGGGCCACCTACTACGAGCAGTACTTC
TRBD1,-,TRBJ2-7,TRBV6-1,CASSDGDSGGQYF,TGTGCCAGCAGTGACGGGGACAGTGGCGGGCAGTACTTC
TRBD2,once,TRBJ2-4,TRBV5-4,CASSLPGLAGGGTQNIQYF,TGTGCCAGCAGCCTACCTGGACTAGCGGGAGGGGGCACCCAAAACATTCAGTACTTC
-,-,TRBJ2-5,TRBV11-3,CASSLREEGREETQYF,TGTGCCAGCAGCTTAAGGGAGGAGGGTCGCGAGGAGACCCAGTACTTC
TRBD1,-,TRBJ2-7,TRBV15,CATSRRQGLGYEQYF,TGTGCCACCAGCAGAAGACAGGGGTTGGGGTACGAGCAGTACTTC
-,-,TRBJ1-1,TRBV27,CASSPTGDTEAFF,TGTGCCAGCAGTCCGACCGGGGACACTGAAGCTTTCTTT
-,-,TRBJ2-3,TRBV4-1,CASSQGGPRSSTDTQYF,TGCGCCAGCAGCCAAGGGGGCCCTAGGAGTAGCACAGATACGCAGTATTTT
-,-,TRBJ1-6,TRBV19,CASRLGSSYNSPLHF,TGTGCCAGCCGCCTAGGGAGCTCCTATAATTCACCCCTCCACTTT
-,-,TRBJ2-1,TRBV27,CASSFGPSGEQFF,TGTGCCAGCAGTTTCGGCCCAAGTGGCGAGCAGTTCTTC
TRBD2,-,TRBJ2-3,TRBV29-1,CSVEGLDFTDTQYF,TGCAGCGTTGAGGGACTAGATTTCACAGATACGCAGTATTTT